This T cell receptor beta chain is from a study of beta chain features in type 1 diabetes. Findings of the study overall: Over-representation of high TCR-expressing cells was a possible consequence of cDNA sequencing. Patients' naive, central memory and Treg TCRB repertoires seemed closer to one another than those of healthy donors. Moderate yet significant TCRB CDR3 shortening was seen in Type 1 diabetes patients in all four CD4+ subsets. In type 1 diabetes patients, VDJ junctions had fewer insertions; deletions at these junctions were more frequent.

The table lists this clone with many counts. The target antigen is unknown. V lost 1 base and J 0 bases, leaving 10 bases between the germline ends. The CDR3 is made up of 16 amino acids. Germline assignment: CDR1 SGHTA and CDR2 FQGNSA. The study reverse transcribed the entire isolated RNA, so it sequenced expressed TCRB transcripts. TCRdb's copy holds only in-frame clones and misses some; the assay was immunoSEQ multiplex PCR. The sample consists of 680,000 or so clones, roughly 13% of them appearing once. Each of the sorted populations had a purity greater than 98%. The sample taken for sequencing was naive CD4+ T cells from blood. This sequence was found in a man between 18 and 29 years old with type 1 diabetes. The chain couples TRBV7-2 to TRBJ2-1; D perhaps matches TRBD1 (5 bases). The CDR3 DNA reads TGTGCCAGCAGCTTAGGGGGCTCGAGCTCCTACAATGAGCAGTTCTTC. Protein product: CASSLGGSSSYNEQFF.